This entry describes one T cell receptor beta chain. Its recognized antigen is unknown. One base away there is no much larger clone; base qualities are not given. Systemically healthy Caucasian individuals from Russia, around 39 in total and aged roughly 6 to 100 years, were included as donors. Approximately 9.7 milliliters of peripheral blood were drawn from each donor into EDTA-treated Vacutainer tubes. Ficoll-Paque density-gradient centrifugation was used to isolate PBMCs, with at least 6.5 million obtained per sample. Total RNA, at least 5.5 micrograms per sample, was extracted from PBMCs with Trizol reagent. The percentages of naive CD45RAhigh/CD27high T cells were determined by flow cytometry on a PBMC aliquot from every donor. From a lookup of the germline V gene (reference sequence), CDR1 and CDR2 are DFQATT and SNEGSKA. Trimming at the junction amounts to 6 bases on V and 3 bases on J, and the germline ends lie 17 bases apart. The CDR3 covers 14 residues, taking in both the cysteine and the phenylalanine. Of the read, only the CDR3 DNA is kept; its 42 bases are in frame from base 1.

These data belong to a study of blood T cells in healthy people across ages (dated by TCRdb to between 2014 and 2017). For the wider study: In model experiments, template switching captured about one uniquely barcoded TCR beta cDNA molecule for every two T cells. To avoid experimental bias, donors of different ages were randomly spread across the sequencing lanes. For two donors (one aged 18 to 30 and one aged 80 or older), the study analyzed two additional independent replicas of 1 million unique cDNA reads from the same blood draw. Using deep sequencing normalized with unique cDNA molecular identifiers, the study measured how TCR beta repertoire diversity changes with age. The donors were divided into four age groups: young (average approximately 15 years), middle-aged (almost 40), aged (approximately 62) and long-lived (82).

The library relied on 5' RACE. The second PCR ran for about 6 to 12 cycles and used a J-beta primer mix along with a sample-barcoded 5' primer. A unique molecular identifier was introduced onto each TCR beta cDNA molecule by a template-switch 5' adaptor carrying 12 random nucleotides. Each sample yielded at least 2.5 million CDR3-containing paired-end reads. All of the RNA was converted into first-strand cDNA using the Mint cDNA synthesis kit, with a TRBC-specific oligonucleotide serving as the primer. After uracil-DNA glycosylase treatment, a first 18-cycle PCR used universal primers M1SS and BC2_uni_R on all cDNA. Concerning the study's data processing: Normalization of each sample was performed by random selection of 1 million high-quality reads, each carrying a distinct molecular identifier. Reads sharing molecular identifiers were discarded rather than binned into consensus sequences. MiTCR, set to a Q25 quality threshold and the strictest error-elimination algorithm, was used for CDR3 identification, clonotype clustering and error correction. A nonparametric unseen species model with Euler transformation was used to estimate lower-bound total TCR beta diversity. TCRdb passed the public sequencing reads through fastp at Q25 and MiXCR, retaining productive beta sequences. Rows merge per CDR3 protein into single entries with the most common DNA and genes. The authors' filters were not applied to this entry. In this sample the table shows some 1.8 million distinct CDR3 sequences, about two fifths of which occur a single time. Around 23% of the sample comes from the top ten.

Points the paper makes about the study in general: Estimates of total diversity based on one million sequenced T cells were considered lower bounds and underestimates. Observed TCR beta diversity correlated strongly with the percentage of naive T cells measured by flow cytometry. Because profiling used bulk unsorted PBMCs, naive and antigen-experienced compartments could not be compared conclusively. The long-lived group showed more naive CD4+ T cells, fewer expanded clones and increased TCR diversity than the aged group, suggesting age selection. Because the CMV infection status of the donors was unknown, age-related changes in expanded clonotypes may potentially have been confounded. Observed TCR beta diversity per million T cells fell roughly linearly with age, and a significant reduction was already apparent by age roughly 41.

Specimen: blood. The TCR originated in a human donor in good health. This chain is built from TRBV20-1 and TRBJ2-5; tentative D gene TRBD2, with 5 bases matching. The nucleotides are TGCAGTGCCCTGATGGAGGCCGTTAAAGAGACCCAGTACTTC. Its protein reads: CSALMEAVKETQYF.